This T cell receptor beta chain originates from a study of blood T cell repertoires in COVID-19. Study as a whole: The samples span acute and convalescent COVID-19 from the United States, Italy and Spain. Sample material is recorded as cDNA or gDNA derived from T cells, B-cell-depleted T cells, or PBMCs.

Seattle patients were enrolled during active infection and followed longitudinally. The repertoire was sequenced with immunoSEQ multiplex PCR; TCRdb's copy has only in-frame clones and lacks some. The sample yields fewer than 200,000 clones, 81% seen once. The J segment lost 4 bases and the V segment lost 7 bases, leaving 2 bases of the junction unmatched. The CDR3 extends over 11 amino acids. From germline, CDR1 is SQVTM and CDR2 ANQGSEA. The chain carries TRBV29-1 and TRBJ1-1, with 8 bases aligning to TRBD1. The sequenced material came from peripheral blood. The receptor was derived from a woman aged 80 or over with COVID-19, enrolled during active disease. Written as DNA, the CDR3 is TGCAGCGGCACAGGGGGCACTGAAGCTTTCTTT. Amino acid sequence: CSGTGGTEAFF.